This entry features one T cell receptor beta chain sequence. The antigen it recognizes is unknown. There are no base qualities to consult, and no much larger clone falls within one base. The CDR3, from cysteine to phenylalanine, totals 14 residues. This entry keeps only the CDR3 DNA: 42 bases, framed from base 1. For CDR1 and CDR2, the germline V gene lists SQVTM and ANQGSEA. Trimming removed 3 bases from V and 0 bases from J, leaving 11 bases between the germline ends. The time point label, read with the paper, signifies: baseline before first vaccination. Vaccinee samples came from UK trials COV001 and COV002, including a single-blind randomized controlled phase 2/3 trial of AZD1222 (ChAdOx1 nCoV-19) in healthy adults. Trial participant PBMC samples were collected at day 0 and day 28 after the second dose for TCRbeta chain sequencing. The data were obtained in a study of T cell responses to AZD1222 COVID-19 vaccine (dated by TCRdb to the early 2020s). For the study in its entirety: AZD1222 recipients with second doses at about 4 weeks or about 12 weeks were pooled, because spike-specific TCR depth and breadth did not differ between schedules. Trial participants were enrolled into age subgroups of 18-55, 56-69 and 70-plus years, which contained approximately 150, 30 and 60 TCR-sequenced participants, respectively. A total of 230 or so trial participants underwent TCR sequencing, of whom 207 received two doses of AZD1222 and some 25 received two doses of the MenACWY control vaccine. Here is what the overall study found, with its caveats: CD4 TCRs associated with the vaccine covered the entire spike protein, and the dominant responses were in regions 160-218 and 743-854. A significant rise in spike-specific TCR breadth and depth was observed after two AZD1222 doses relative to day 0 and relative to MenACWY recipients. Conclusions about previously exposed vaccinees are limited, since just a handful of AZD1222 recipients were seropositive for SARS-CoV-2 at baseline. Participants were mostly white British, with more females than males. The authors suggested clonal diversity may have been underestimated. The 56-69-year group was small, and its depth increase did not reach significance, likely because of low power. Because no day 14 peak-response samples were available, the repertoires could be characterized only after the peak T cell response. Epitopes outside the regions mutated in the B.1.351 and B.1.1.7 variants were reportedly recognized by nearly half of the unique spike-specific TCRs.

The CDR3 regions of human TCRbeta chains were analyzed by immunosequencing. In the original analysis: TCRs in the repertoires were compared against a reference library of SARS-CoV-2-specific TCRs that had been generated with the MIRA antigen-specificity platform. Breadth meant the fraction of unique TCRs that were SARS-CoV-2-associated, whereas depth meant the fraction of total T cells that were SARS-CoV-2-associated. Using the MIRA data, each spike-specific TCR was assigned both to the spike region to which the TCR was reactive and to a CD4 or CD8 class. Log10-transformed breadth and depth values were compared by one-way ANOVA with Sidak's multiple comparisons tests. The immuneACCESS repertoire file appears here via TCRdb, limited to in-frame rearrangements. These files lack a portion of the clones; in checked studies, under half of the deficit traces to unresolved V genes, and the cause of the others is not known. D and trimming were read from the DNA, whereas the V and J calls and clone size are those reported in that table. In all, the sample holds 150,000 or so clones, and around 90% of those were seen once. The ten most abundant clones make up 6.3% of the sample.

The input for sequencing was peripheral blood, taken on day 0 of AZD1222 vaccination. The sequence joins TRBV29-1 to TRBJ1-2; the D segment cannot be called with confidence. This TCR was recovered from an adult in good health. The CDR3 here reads CSVEAGTANYGYTF. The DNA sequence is TGCAGCGTTGAGGCAGGAACCGCTAACTATGGCTACACCTTC.